This T cell receptor beta chain is from a study of CXCR3-negative and CXCR3-positive naive CD8 T cells. UMI-tagged TRB cDNA libraries were built via 5' RACE. TCRdb reprocessed the 5' RACE reads; each CDR3 protein has one entry and no DNA is given. The sample data list 45,000 to 65,000 distinct CDR3 sequences. This clonotype shows up as medium-sized by frequency. Its cognate antigen is unknown. Study outcomes and limitations: The TRBV-TRBJ usage of naive CXCR3-negative and CXCR3-positive cells was similar, but that of memory cells differed. Naive subsets had comparable surface CD5, so TRB CDR3 properties gauged TCR strength. Much lower diversity was found in memory CD8+ cells, while both naive subsets had comparably high diversity. The majority of assays used fresh PBMCs, and CXCR3 expression partially decreased after cryopreservation.

The CDR3 covers 12 residues. From germline, CDR1 is DFQATT and CDR2 SNEGSKA (reference sequence). V is TRBV20-1 and J is TRBJ1-1; the D call from TCRdb, TRBD1, cannot be confirmed without DNA. The TCR originated in a human donor in good health. Some clones in this sample may be carry-over from other donors' samples. The sequencing sample was made of memory CD8+ T cells from blood. The CDR3 protein is CSARPGDTEAFF.